Listed below are T cell receptor beta chains from one sample, sequenced in a study of CD8 T cells in ankylosing spondylitis. MiXCR, run by TCRdb on the 5' RACE reads, gives a single entry per CDR3 protein. Of fewer than 550,000 distinct CDR3 sequences listed, over 4% are singletons. The sample was blood, either unsorted or a sorted T cell fraction (not recorded which). The source of these receptors is a male donor with ankylosing spondylitis. Each CDR3 is given without its conserved first and last residue. Each record gives: J gene, V gene, CDR3 length, CDR3 protein.

>TRBJ1-4|TRBV29-1|14
SVEEGTAGANEKLF
>TRBJ1-2|TRBV5-5|11
ASSSRAGDGYT
>TRBJ1-1|TRBV7-9|10
ASSATNTEAF
>TRBJ2-7|TRBV4-3|11
ASSQGRSYEQY
>TRBJ2-7|TRBV18|12
ASSPQGGFYEQY
>TRBJ1-2|TRBV18|13
ASSPPTTGTSGYT
>TRBJ2-5|TRBV2|11
ASRTTREETQY
>TRBJ1-5|TRBV5-6|13
ASSFSQENNQPQH
>TRBJ2-7|TRBV7-2|11
ASSPLNEGEQY
>TRBJ2-7|TRBV10-3|12
AISEGGRIFEQY
>TRBJ2-7|TRBV4-2|12
ASSQDWGDYEQY
>TRBJ2-6|TRBV6-1|11
ATHLGGANVLT
>TRBJ1-4|TRBV11-2|12
ASSLVPRGEKLF
>TRBJ2-1|TRBV4-1|12
ASSQYYGRNEQF
>TRBJ1-2|TRBV9|12
ASSVAGWGDGYT
>TRBJ2-7|TRBV12-3/TRBV12-4|10
ASSHARGEQY
>TRBJ2-3|TRBV7-2|14
ASSFVGTSLTDTQY
>TRBJ1-5|TRBV27|15
ASSLFGGQVLNQPQH
>TRBJ1-1|TRBV7-2|13
ASSPPGGGHTEAF
>TRBJ2-2|TRBV29-1|13
SVQGLAGVTGELF
>TRBJ1-1|TRBV5-1|12
ASSLGQMDTEAF
>TRBJ2-1|TRBV7-6|14
ASSPLLAGGSNEQF
>TRBJ2-2|TRBV7-8|13
ASSLATGLAGELF
>TRBJ1-2|TRBV24-1|14
ATSDPSRTGGYGYT
>TRBJ2-2|TRBV29-1|10
SALEDTGELF
>TRBJ1-1|TRBV20-1|10
SATQAAIEAF
>TRBJ2-5|TRBV12-3/TRBV12-4|13
ASSVTGVDGETQY
>TRBJ2-5|TRBV20-1|8
SAREETQY
>TRBJ2-2|TRBV29-1|11
SGRSSNTGELF
>TRBJ1-6|TRBV3-1|14
ASSQVRGVNNSPLH
>TRBJ2-1|TRBV4-3|13
ASSQVSGGYNEQF
>TRBJ1-1|TRBV24-1|12
ATMGGPANTEAF
>TRBJ1-1|TRBV7-8|13
ASSRTMTVNTEAF
>TRBJ1-1|TRBV5-1|13
ASSLVSSEGTEAF
>TRBJ2-7|TRBV28|13
ASSLVEGIPYEQY
>TRBJ2-7|TRBV2|9
ASNQGSEQY
>TRBJ1-1|TRBV4-3|13
ASARAGGLSTEAF
>TRBJ2-5|TRBV4-1|14
ASSQVSSAYQETQY
>TRBJ1-1|TRBV5-1|13
ASSAGRALNTEAF
>TRBJ1-4|TRBV11-2|14
ASSLDPWRVEEKLF
>TRBJ2-4|TRBV3-1|14
ASSPDRGLAKNIQY
>TRBJ1-1|TRBV4-3|13
ASSQVFGMNTEAF
>TRBJ2-7|TRBV28|13
ASSPRGGKPYEQY
>TRBJ2-5|TRBV19|15
ASSIAGLAGGQETQY
>TRBJ2-5|TRBV5-1|14
ASRRFAGGFQETQY
>TRBJ2-1|TRBV27|9
ASTWRRVEF
>TRBJ2-3|TRBV5-1|15
ASSTGTAADNTDTQY
>TRBJ2-5|TRBV7-2|9
ASSPGTPLY
>TRBJ2-3|TRBV28|15
ASSFSLGGASTDTQY
>TRBJ2-1|TRBV7-9|12
ASSPTSGGGVQF
>TRBJ1-6|TRBV20-1|15
SARVTGQGAGNSPLH
>TRBJ2-1|TRBV5-1|14
ASSKTSGTSYNEQF
>TRBJ1-6|TRBV27|15
ASSSGTGFSYNSPLH
>TRBJ2-7|TRBV20-1|11
SALRDNSYEQY
>TRBJ2-3|TRBV5-1|14
ASSQGTSGLTDTQY
>TRBJ2-1|TRBV5-1|19
ASSTAGQGASRASSYNEQF
>TRBJ2-7|TRBV5-1|12
ASSPGQGGDEQY